What follows is one T cell receptor beta chain and its context. This entry comes from a study of T cells expressing NK-cell markers. Germline-derived CDR1 and CDR2 are ENHRY and SYGVKD. The CDR3 is made up of 16 amino acids. TCRdb reprocessed the 5' RACE reads and keeps a single row for each CDR3 protein, giving no DNA. This sample's table has 300,000 to 500,000 distinct CDR3 sequences. Sequenced: blood T cells: a sorted CD56 or NKG2C T cell subset, CD4+ or CD8+ T cells, or bulk PBMC T cells (not recorded which). This receptor was identified in a woman aged 45-59 years in good health. The chain carries TRBV10-3 and TRBJ2-1; TCRdb lists TRBD1, though no DNA is available to test this call. CDR3 sequence: CAISGAGTGVYNEQFF.